This T cell receptor beta chain was retrieved from a study of blood T cell repertoires in COVID-19. The overall study: Collection of acute and convalescent COVID-19 samples took place in the United States, Italy and Spain. Sample material is recorded as cDNA or gDNA derived from T cells, B-cell-depleted T cells, or PBMCs.

Using immunoSEQ multiplex PCR, the repertoire was profiled, and TCRdb retains in-frame clones only, with some absent. The sample shows roughly 340,000 clones, about 90% of them seen only once. Those enrolled in Seattle joined during active infection and were followed longitudinally afterward. Germline V gives CDR1 MNHEY, CDR2 SVGAGI. CDR3 length: 12 residues. Between the trimmed V and J ends, which lost 5 bases and 6 bases, there was a span of 8 bases. The sample taken for sequencing was peripheral blood. The chain links TRBV6-5 to TRBJ2-1; possibly TRBD1 for D (5 bases). The receptor comes from a woman younger than 45 with COVID-19, enrolled during active disease. The CDR3 DNA reads as TGTGCCAGCAGTACAGACAGCAATGAGCAGTTCTTC. Amino acid sequence: CASSTDSNEQFF.